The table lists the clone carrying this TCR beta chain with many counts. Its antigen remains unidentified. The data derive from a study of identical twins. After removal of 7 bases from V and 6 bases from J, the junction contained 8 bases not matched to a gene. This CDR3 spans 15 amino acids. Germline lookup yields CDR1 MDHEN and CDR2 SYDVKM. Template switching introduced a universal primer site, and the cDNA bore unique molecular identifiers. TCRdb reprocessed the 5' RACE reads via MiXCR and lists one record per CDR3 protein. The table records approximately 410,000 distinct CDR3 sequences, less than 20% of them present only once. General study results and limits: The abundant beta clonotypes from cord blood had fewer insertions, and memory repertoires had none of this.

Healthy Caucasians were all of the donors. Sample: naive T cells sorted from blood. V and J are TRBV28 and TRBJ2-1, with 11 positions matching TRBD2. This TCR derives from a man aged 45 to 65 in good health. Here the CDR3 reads CASTLVLAGVNEQFF. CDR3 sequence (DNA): TGTGCCAGCACCTTAGTACTAGCGGGAGTCAATGAGCAGTTCTTC.